This record covers a single TCR beta chain. The antigen remains unidentified. Germline CDR1 reads SNHLY; CDR2 reads FYNNEI. There are 15 residues in the CDR3. V lost 3 bases, J lost 1 base, and 3 bases stayed unmatched. This sample stems from a study of memory CD4+ T cells and cytomegalovirus serostatus. Assay: immunoSEQ multiplex PCR; the TCRdb copy retains only in-frame clones and omits some. The table records nearly 60,000 clones, about 81% of them present only once. Findings and caveats of the study: About 40% of the roughly 150 known CMV-associated TCRbeta sequences appeared in CD4+ memory.

The sort gate was single viable CD3+CD4+CD8-CD45RO+ cells for memory CD4+ T cells. The chain combines TRBV2 with TRBJ1-5; 7 positions match TRBD1. Sequenced input: memory CD4+ T cells from blood. This receptor was obtained from an adult in good health and CMV-seronegative. CDR3 nucleotides: TGTGCCAGCAGTGACACGGGACAGAGCAATCAGCCCCAGCATTTT. This translates into CASSDTGQSNQPQHF.